Below are 9 T cell receptor beta chains sequenced from a single sample in a study of blood T cell repertoires in COVID-19. Assay used: immunoSEQ multiplex PCR; TCRdb lists only in-frame clones, some missing. The table has around 140,000 clones, around 90% seen once; the top ten hold about 4%. Sample: PBMCs or T cells enriched from blood (not recorded which). The receptors stem from a woman in her 40s who had been exposed to COVID-19.

The chain uses TRBV10-3 and TRBJ2-7; 9 bases line up with TRBD1. The CDR3 extends over 16 amino acids. Germline CDR1 reads ENHRY; CDR2 reads SYGVKD. V shed 3 bases, J shed 6 bases, and the junction held 12 bases outside the gene matches. The DNA of the CDR3 is TGTGCCATCAGTGAAAATCCGGGACAGGGAGGGGGCGAGCAGTACTTC. Amino acids: CAISENPGQGGGEQYF.

This clone was found once. V is TRBV11-3 and J is TRBJ2-3, with TRBD2 matching 7 bases. The CDR3 has 14 amino acids. With 7 bases clipped from V and 3 bases from J, the junction kept 7 bases outside the gene matches. Germline V gene sequence: CDR1 SGHNT, CDR2 YENEEA. CDR3 amino acids: CASKGSGSTDTQYF. The CDR3 coding sequence is TGTGCCAGCAAGGGTAGCGGGTCGACAGATACGCAGTATTTT.

The chain combines TRBV19 with TRBJ2-7; possibly TRBD2 for D (6 bases). V gave up 5 bases and J gave up 2 bases, with 19 bases separating them. Per the germline V gene, CDR1 is LNHDA and CDR2 is SQIVND (reference sequence). The CDR3 runs 16 residues. CDR3 loop: CASSPNKGGTTYEQYF. The DNA of the CDR3 is TGTGCCAGTAGTCCCAATAAGGGCGGGACGACCTACGAGCAGTACTTC.

The table lists this clone with a few counts. V usage is TRBV15 and J usage is TRBJ2-1; 9 positions agree with TRBD2. V trimming: 0 bases; J trimming: 3 bases; junction bases outside the gene matches: 3. CDR1 is LNHNV, CDR2 YYDKDF, per germline (reference sequence). CDR3 length: 16 residues. The CDR3 bases are TGTGCCACCAGCAGAGAAAGCGGGAGGCTCTACAATGAGCAGTTCTTC. It translates to CATSRESGRLYNEQFF.

This chain joins TRBV6-5 and TRBJ1-1; 8 nucleotides align to TRBD1. The CDR3 is 13 amino acids. Germline V gene lookup returns CDR1 MNHEY and CDR2 SVGAGI. V lost 2 bases and J lost 8; bases outside the gene matches: 4. CDR3 in DNA: TGTGCCAGCAGTTACCGGGACAGGAGGGAAGCTTTCTTT. This gives the protein CASSYRDRREAFF.

The chain employs TRBV2 and TRBJ2-7, with 7 bases aligning to TRBD1. The CDR3 is 14 residues long. The trim removed 6 bases at V and 2 bases at J, leaving 7 bases unmatched. Germline values: CDR1 SNHLY, CDR2 FYNNEI. This CDR3 reads CASRNSGTAYEQYF. CDR3 DNA sequence: TGTGCCAGCAGGAATTCCGGGACAGCCTACGAGCAGTACTTC.

The chain recombines TRBV2 with TRBJ2-3; 7 bases align to TRBD1. The germline CDR1 and CDR2 sequences are SNHLY and FYNNEI. The V segment lost 7 bases and the J segment 4 bases; nucleotides outside the gene matches: 11. The CDR3 consists of 15 residues. As DNA, the CDR3 is TGTGCCAGCATACCAATAACAGGGGTCCCAGATACGCAGTATTTT. This codes for CASIPITGVPDTQYF.

This chain uses TRBV6-2 or TRBV6-3 with TRBJ2-1, with TRBD2 identical over 8 bases. J gave up 7 bases and V 4 bases, and 9 bases lay outside the gene matches. The CDR3 has 15 amino acids. The germline V gene has CDR1 MNHEY and CDR2 SVGEGT. Written as DNA, the CDR3 is TGTGCCAGCAGTTCACCTCCGGGACTAGTAAATGAGCAGTTCTTC. Translating gives CASSSPPGLVNEQFF.

This sequence joins TRBV6-5 and TRBJ2-2; tentative D call: TRBD1 (5 bases). Trimming removed 8 bases from V and 7 bases from J, with 17 bases in between. The CDR3 is 14 residues long. Germline loops: CDR1 MNHEY, CDR2 SVGAGI. CDR3 DNA: TGTGCCAGCCGTCGAGTGGGGCAAGGCGGGGAGCTGTTTTTT. Its translation: CASRRVGQGGELFF.